The entry that follows covers one TCR beta chain sequence. Its antigen remains unidentified. The junction and the germline gene differ at one end; a read error may be behind it. A modified ARM-PCR protocol with three rounds of nested PCR amplified TCRbeta. TCRdb redid the calling of the multiplex PCR reads with MiXCR, one entry per CDR3 protein. Of around 140,000 distinct CDR3 sequences listed, approximately 64% are singletons. Germline V gives CDR1 DFQATT, CDR2 SNEGSKA (reference sequence). The CDR3 totals 15 residues. The data were obtained in a study of tumor and adjacent non-tumor tissue in lung cancer. Study findings and constraints: Tumor TCR diversity, when higher, was linked to shorter survival. Significantly higher TCR diversity was found in tumor than normal lung.

The template was RNA from unsorted bulk tissue. The chain links TRBV20-1 to TRBJ2-3; 7 bases are shared with TRBD1. This TCR was recovered from a man between 60 and 75 years old with small cell lung cancer. The sample comprised lung tumor tissue. CDR3 protein: CSARGGRPGTDTHYF. Written as DNA, the CDR3 is TGCAGCGCTAGAGGGGGACGCCCGGGGACAGATACGCACTATTTT.